The 21 T cell receptor beta chains below were found in one sample sequenced in a study of blood T cell repertoires in COVID-19 (dated by TCRdb to the early 2020s). Library preparation was by the immunoSEQ multiplex PCR assay. TCRdb's version of the immuneACCESS table is confined to in-frame rearrangements and falls short of the full clone set. An unresolved V gene accounts for under half of the shortfall where checked; the remainder is of unknown origin. Here the sample has roughly 200,000 clones; approximately 88% occur a single time. The ten largest clonotypes hold around 10% of the sample. Sequenced sample: PBMCs or T cells enriched from blood (not recorded which). The receptors derive from a man aged 18 to 30 with acute COVID-19.

This clone was seen just once. The genes are TRBV28 and TRBJ1-3, with D tentatively TRBD1 (5 bases). Germline V CDR1 and CDR2: MDHEN, SYDVKM. CDR3 size: 14 residues. The germline V and J ends were trimmed by 5 bases and 1 base, with 9 bases remaining between them. This CDR3 is CASSPGLSGNTIYF. CDR3 coding DNA: TGTGCCAGCAGTCCGGGACTTTCTGGAAACACCATATATTTT.

The sample holds one count of this clone. This chain joins TRBV11-3 and TRBJ1-1; TRBD1 aligns across 7 bases. Germline CDR1 and CDR2: SGHNT and YENEEA. The CDR3 loop spans 14 amino acids. V gave up 4 bases and J gave up 7 bases; unmatched junction bases: 9. The DNA of the CDR3 is TGTGCCAGCAGCTCCCGGGACAGCGTCTATGAAGCTTTCTTT. Translated: CASSSRDSVYEAFF.

The CDR3 DNA is TGTGCCAGCAGCGCCACTAGCGGGAGCTTGGATACGCAGTATTTT. This gives the protein CASSATSGSLDTQYF. The gene calls are TRBV7-6 and TRBJ2-3, with 11 bases that match TRBD2. Germline values: CDR1 SGHVS, CDR2 FNYEAQ. There are 15 residues in the CDR3. The V and J ends lost 5 bases and 6 bases, in that order; junction bases with no gene match: 7.

This clone was seen just once. The gene calls are TRBV3-1 (or the pseudogene TRBV3-2) and TRBJ1-1, with a weak D call TRBD1 (5 bases). The CDR3 sequence is 15 residues long. With 2 bases removed from V and 2 bases from J, the gap between germline ends came to 12 bases. In germline, CDR1 is LGHDT, CDR2 YNNKEL (reference sequence). As DNA, the CDR3 is TGTGCCAGCAGCCAATACCCTAGGGGAAACACTGAAGCTTTCTTT. Translating gives CASSQYPRGNTEAFF.

The chain carries TRBV9 and TRBJ2-3, with a weak D call TRBD2 (6 bases). In germline, CDR1 is SGDLS, CDR2 YYNGEE. The V gene lost 0 bases and the J gene lost 0 bases, with 11 bases spanning the gap. The CDR3 is 16 amino acids. Here the CDR3 reads CASSVGSSASTDTQYF. In DNA, the CDR3 is TGTGCCAGCAGCGTAGGTTCTAGCGCAAGCACAGATACGCAGTATTTT.

The V call is TRBV5-8, the J call TRBJ1-1; weak D call: TRBD1 (6 bases). Germline lookup yields CDR1 SGHTS and CDR2 YDEGEE. The V gene lost 0 bases and the J gene lost 10 bases, with 16 bases spanning the gap. CDR3 length: 14 residues. CDR3 nucleotides: TGTGCCAGCAGCTTGGGGAGTCAAAAAGGGGGAGCTTTCTTT. Translated: CASSLGSQKGGAFF.

J is TRBJ1-4 and V is TRBV5-1; D may be TRBD1 (5 bases). Germline V gives CDR1 SGHRS, CDR2 YFSETQ. The CDR3 contains 15 residues. Trimming removed 0 bases from V and 7 bases from J, with 13 bases in between. The CDR3 protein is CASSLVGSGGEKLFF. DNA for the CDR3: TGCGCCAGCAGCTTGGTAGGGTCCGGGGGTGAAAAACTGTTTTTT. The full variable domain, rest sourced from reference TRBV5-1 and TRBJ1-4, is KAGVTQTPRYLIKTRGQQVTLSCSPISGHRSVSWYQQTPGQGLQFLFEYFSETQRNKGNFPGRFSGRQFSNSRSEMNVSTLELGDSALYLCASSLVGSGGEKLFFGSGTQLSVL.

This clone was detected once. This chain joins TRBV9 and TRBJ2-5; 7 positions agree with TRBD2. J was trimmed by 5 bases and V by 0 bases; bases with no gene match: 7. Germline V lookup: CDR1 SGDLS, CDR2 YYNGEE. The CDR3 length is 15 residues. CDR3 sequence: CASSVGTSRGETQYF. DNA for the CDR3: TGTGCCAGCAGCGTAGGGACTAGTCGGGGTGAGACCCAGTACTTC.

This chain uses TRBV3-1 (or the pseudogene TRBV3-2) with TRBJ1-2, with 10 bases aligning to TRBD1. Per the germline V gene, CDR1 is LGHDT and CDR2 is YNNKEL (reference sequence). This CDR3 has 14 amino acids. Trimming cost V 3 bases and J 4 bases; bases outside gene matches: 2. The DNA of the CDR3 is TGTGCCAGCAGCCATCGGACAGGGGGCTATGGCTACACCTTC. Protein sequence: CASSHRTGGYGYTF.

There are many counts of this clone. The J gene is TRBJ2-1, the V gene TRBV4-2; 7 bases fit TRBD2. The CDR3 length is 17 residues. Germline V gives CDR1 LGHNA, CDR2 YNFKEQ. Trimming at V came to 0 bases and at J to 7 bases, leaving 12 bases not matched to a gene. CDR3 coding DNA: TGTGCCAGCAGCCAAGAAGGAGACGGCGGGAGATGGAATGAGCAGTTCTTC. Amino acid sequence: CASSQEGDGGRWNEQFF.

This chain uses TRBV4-1 with TRBJ1-1, with TRBD1 matching over 9 bases. Germline V CDR1 and CDR2: MGHRA, YSYEKL. The CDR3 sequence is 15 residues long. Trimming at V came to 4 bases and at J to 2 bases, leaving 5 bases not matched to a gene. The CDR3 sequence is CASSRGQGPNTEAFF. For the CDR3, the DNA is TGCGCCAGCAGCCGCGGACAGGGGCCTAACACTGAAGCTTTCTTT.

This chain's CDR3 is CASSLTGSENTIYF. The CDR3 bases are TGCGCCAGCAGCTTGACAGGGTCAGAGAACACCATATATTTT. J is TRBJ1-3 and V is TRBV5-1, with D possibly matching TRBD1 (6 bases). The V end lost 1 base, the J end lost 7 bases, and 12 bases lay between the germline ends. The CDR3 is 14 residues long. Germline loops: CDR1 SGHRS, CDR2 YFSETQ.

V gene TRBV14 combines with J gene TRBJ1-1; D call uncertain. Germline-derived CDR1 and CDR2 are SGHDN and FVKESK. The CDR3 contains 14 residues. V lost 2 bases, J lost 4 bases, and 11 bases lay in between. The CDR3 sequence is CASSQTRELTEAFF. DNA of the CDR3: TGTGCCAGCAGCCAAACCCGGGAACTCACTGAAGCTTTCTTT.

The gene calls are TRBV5-1 and TRBJ1-3; 7 nucleotides match TRBD1. V dropped 4 bases and J dropped 2; count of bases not matched to a gene: 0. This CDR3 contains 13 residues. CDR1 is SGHRS, CDR2 YFSETQ, per germline. Here the CDR3 reads CASSDRAGNTIYF. The CDR3, as DNA: TGCGCCAGCAGCGACAGGGCTGGAAACACCATATATTTT.

This chain connects TRBV28 to TRBJ2-7; D not certain. Between the trimmed V and J ends, which lost 8 bases and 5 bases, there was a span of 19 bases. The CDR3 has 14 residues. Germline CDR1 is MDHEN and CDR2 is SYDVKM. The CDR3 loop reads CASHPALPRNEQYF. The CDR3 DNA reads as TGTGCCAGCCACCCAGCACTCCCGAGGAACGAGCAGTACTTC.

V and J are TRBV3-1 (or the pseudogene TRBV3-2) and TRBJ1-1, with 9 bases matching TRBD1. Trimming at V came to 4 bases and at J to 13 bases, leaving 10 bases not matched to a gene. The V gene's germline CDR1 is LGHDT and CDR2 YNNKEL (reference sequence). CDR3 length: 13 residues. The CDR3 DNA sequence: TGTGCCAGCAGCCTGGGACAGGGACAGCTCATTTTCTTT. Its protein product is CASSLGQGQLIFF.

The V and J genes are TRBV5-6 and TRBJ1-3, with TRBD1 matching over 9 bases. The ends lost 4 bases at V and 4 bases at J; junction bases unmatched: 6. The germline V gene encodes CDR1 SGHDT and CDR2 YYEEEE. The CDR3 spans 15 residues. The CDR3 DNA reads as TGTGCCAGCAGCCCGGGACAGGGTTGGGGAAACACCATATATTTT. It codes for CASSPGQGWGNTIYF.

The J gene is TRBJ2-3, the V gene TRBV28; D is unclear. This CDR3 comprises 15 residues. With 2 bases removed from V and 2 bases from J, the gap between germline ends came to 11 bases. Looked up from germline, CDR1 is MDHEN and CDR2 is SYDVKM. This CDR3 reads CASSLRSGFTDTQYF. The DNA of the CDR3 is TGTGCCAGCAGTTTAAGGTCCGGGTTCACAGATACGCAGTATTTT.

The CDR3 reads CASSESISGNEQFF. CDR3 in DNA: TGCGCCAGCAGTGAGTCTATTTCGGGGAATGAGCAGTTCTTC. The chain joins TRBV10-1 to TRBJ2-1; TRBD2 might be the D (5 bases). The CDR3 runs to 14 residues. V lost 0 bases and J 7 bases, leaving 10 bases between the germline ends. From germline, CDR1 is WNHNN and CDR2 SYGVQD (reference sequence).

On this clone: Other DNA sequences in this sample translate to the same CDR3. The rearrangement uses TRBV9 and TRBJ1-2, with D perhaps TRBD1 (5 bases). V dropped 0 bases and J dropped 5 bases, with 8 bases sitting between them. This CDR3 comprises 13 residues. Germline loops: CDR1 SGDLS, CDR2 YYNGEE. The CDR3 DNA is TGTGCCAGCAGCGTAGGGGGCCAGTATGGCTACACCTTC. Its translation: CASSVGGQYGYTF.

V usage is TRBV11-3 and J usage is TRBJ2-5; 8 nucleotides line up with TRBD2. Unmatched junction bases numbered 15, after V lost 4 bases and J lost 2 bases. Looked up from germline, CDR1 is SGHNT and CDR2 is YENEEA. This CDR3 is built from 18 residues. The CDR3 DNA reads as TGTGCCAGCAGCTCCCGACTGGCGGGAGGCCCAGCTCAAGAGACCCAGTACTTC. Protein product: CASSSRLAGGPAQETQYF.